The 25 T cell receptor beta chains presented below share a single source sample, sequenced in a study of shared clonotypes between healthy human individuals. Generated by immunoSEQ multiplex PCR, the TCRdb table keeps only in-frame clones and is missing some. The sample includes about half a million clones, roughly 80% of them seen just once. The specimen sequenced was PBMCs. The source of these receptors is a woman aged 35 to 49 in good health. Some clones in this sample may be carry-over from other donors' samples.

In the case of this clone: The junction departs from germline at one end; a sequencing error may be responsible. The J gene is TRBJ2-2, the V gene TRBV14; maybe TRBD2 (6 bases). The CDR3 runs to 14 residues. Germline assignment: CDR1 SGHDN and CDR2 FVKESK. In DNA form, the CDR3 reads TGTGCCAGCAGCCCGGGACTGACTACCGAGGAGCTGTTTTTT. Translating it yields CASSPGLTTEELFF.

Comments on this clone: This specimen includes other DNA sequences encoding the same CDR3. The genes are TRBV18 and TRBJ2-7; 7 bases map to TRBD2. V lost 3 bases and J lost 3; bases outside the gene matches: 5. The germline gives CDR1 KGHSH, CDR2 LQKENI. This CDR3 has 14 amino acids. The CDR3 loop reads CASSPGREGYEQYF. For the CDR3, the DNA is TGTGCCAGCTCACCGGGGAGGGAAGGCTACGAGCAGTACTTC.

This rearrangement joins TRBV7-2 to TRBJ2-2; TRBD2 agrees at 12 bases. Germline CDR1 and CDR2: SGHTA and FQGNSA. J was trimmed by 0 bases and V by 5 bases; bases with no gene match: 4. This CDR3 region has 17 residues. The chain's CDR3 is CASSRRLAGANTGELFF. CDR3 DNA sequence: TGTGCCAGCAGCCGAAGACTAGCGGGAGCGAACACCGGGGAGCTGTTTTTT.

A remark on this clone: This sequence is one base from a far larger clone and is likely a read error. The chain is built from TRBV5-6 and TRBJ2-7, with TRBD2 matching 8 bases. The CDR3 is 15 residues long. The germline CDR1 and CDR2 sequences are SGHDT and YYEEEE. The CDR3 nucleotides read TGTGCCAGCAGCTCGCCACTAGCGGATTCCTACGAGCGGTACTTC. Protein product: CASSSPLADSYERYF.

In this sample, this clone turned up once. The chain has TRBV9 and TRBJ2-1; D may match TRBD1 or TRBD2 (6 bases each). The CDR3 extends over 15 amino acids. The V and J ends lost 2 bases and 7 bases respectively, with 16 bases between them. Germline assignment: CDR1 SGDLS and CDR2 YYNGEE. CDR3 loop: CASSVVTPGANEQFF. The CDR3 coding sequence is TGTGCCAGCAGCGTGGTGACTCCGGGGGCGAATGAGCAGTTCTTC. Supplemented by reference TRBV9 and TRBJ2-1, the full variable domain reads DSGVTQTPKHLITATGQRVTLRCSPRSGDLSVYWYQQSLDQGLQFLIQYYNGEERAKGNILERFSAQQFPDLHSELNLSSLELGDSALYFCASSVVTPGANEQFFGPGTRLTVL.

This clone showed up just a few times. The CDR3 DNA reads TGTGCCAGCAGCCCCCAAACGGGTTACGAGCAGTACTTC. Translating it yields CASSPQTGYEQYF. The rearrangement uses TRBV7-2 and TRBJ2-7; D remains unclear. V shed 5 bases and J shed 4 bases, with 12 bases lying between them. The CDR3 is made up of 13 amino acids. Germline V lookup: CDR1 SGHTA, CDR2 FQGNSA.

This chain links TRBV28 with TRBJ2-7; D is unclear. CDR3 length equals 14 residues. Trimming removed 0 bases from V and 3 bases from J, with 9 bases in between. The germline V gene has CDR1 MDHEN and CDR2 SYDVKM. The CDR3 loop is CASSLWGNLYEQYF. The CDR3 DNA reads TGTGCCAGCAGTTTATGGGGGAACCTCTACGAGCAGTACTTC. Variable domain in full (rest from reference TRBV28 and TRBJ2-7): DVKVTQSSRYLVKRTGEKVFLECVQDMDHENMFWYRQDPGLGLRLIYFSYDVKMKEKGDIPEGYSVSREKKERFSLILESASTNQTSMYLCASSLWGNLYEQYFGPGTRLTVT.

The V call is TRBV14, the J call TRBJ1-1; D might be TRBD1 (6 bases). Germline V gene lookup returns CDR1 SGHDN and CDR2 FVKESK. Deletions cut 1 base from V and 1 base from J, with 10 bases between. This CDR3 is built from 15 residues. The CDR3 nucleotides read TGTGCCAGCAGCCAAGTGGGGGGCAGGAACACTGAAGCTTTCTTT. Its translation is CASSQVGGRNTEAFF.

V gene TRBV6-6 combines with J gene TRBJ2-3, with 10 positions matching TRBD2. Per germline, CDR1 MNHNY and CDR2 SVGAGI (reference sequence). CDR3 length: 16 residues. Trimming took 2 bases from V and 8 from J; bases not matched to a gene: 10. As DNA, the CDR3 is TGTGCCAGCAGTTACGGGCTAGCGGGAGCCGAAGGTACGCAGTATTTT. Translated, it gives CASSYGLAGAEGTQYF.

Remarks on this clone: Since a far larger clone is one base different, this is likely a read error. This sample includes further DNA sequences coding for the same CDR3. This chain links TRBV27 with TRBJ2-5; TRBD1 agrees at 12 bases. CDR3 size: 15 residues. Germline CDR1 is MNHEY and CDR2 is SMNVEV (reference sequence). CDR3 protein: CASRPGTGGWETQYF. In nucleotides, the CDR3 is TGCGCCAGCCGTCCCGGGACAGGGGGCTGGGAGACCCAGTACTTC.

This clone was recorded once. The CDR3 sequence: CASSLAFKGGQYGYTF. The CDR3 coding sequence is TGTGCCAGCAGCTTAGCCTTTAAGGGTGGCCAGTATGGCTACACCTTC. This chain links TRBV7-2 with TRBJ1-2; D is undetermined. Germline-derived CDR1 and CDR2 are SGHTA and FQGNSA. CDR3 length: 16 residues. The V end was cut by 0 bases, the J end by 5 bases, with 16 bases between. The complete variable domain, with remaining parts taken from reference TRBV7-2 and TRBJ1-2, reads GAGVSQSPSNKVTEKGKDVELRCDPISGHTALYWYRQSLGQGLEFLIYFQGNSAPDKSGLPSDRFSAERTGGSVSTLTIQRTQQEDSAVYLCASSLAFKGGQYGYTFGSGTRLTVV.

Turning to this clone: A far larger clone differs by one base, so this is likely a read error. This sample includes further DNA sequences coding for the same CDR3. The CDR3 DNA reads as TGCAGCGTTGGTTTCGGCCGCACTGAAGCCTTCTTT. This codes for CSVGFGRTEAFF. The V gene is TRBV29-1, the J gene TRBJ1-1; D remains unclear. CDR1 is SQVTM and CDR2 is ANQGSEA in the germline V gene. The CDR3 is 12 residues long.

Concerning this clone itself: As the CDR3 is not closed by the conserved phenylalanine or tryptophan, this likely results from a read error. The rearrangement links TRBV11-2 to TRBJ2-6; tentative D call: TRBD1 (5 bases). The germline CDR1 and CDR2 sequences are SGHAT and FQNNGV. The CDR3 length is 16 residues. Trimming removed 5 bases from V and 3 bases from J, with 14 bases in between. As DNA, the CDR3 is TGTGCCAGCAGCCTACAGGTAGATATTGGGGCCAACGTCCTGACTCTC. Protein: CASSLQVDIGANVLTL.

The chain recombines TRBV4-2 with TRBJ2-7; no clear D gene. CDR3 size: 14 residues. The germline V gene has CDR1 LGHNA and CDR2 YNFKEQ. Trimming cost V 1 base and J 4 bases, with 11 bases left between them. The CDR3 coding sequence is TGTGCCAGCAGCCAAGGTAGGACGGATTACGAGCAGTACTTC. Its translation is CASSQGRTDYEQYF.

This clone was detected only once. A read error is likely here: a far larger clone is one base away. This sequence joins TRBV2 and TRBJ2-2; D is possibly TRBD1 (6 bases). This CDR3 has 16 amino acids. Trimming took off 8 bases at V and 4 bases at J, with 20 bases between the two ends. Germline V CDR1 and CDR2: SNHLY, FYNNEI. CDR3 sequence: CASSGTWVGLTGELFF. CDR3 DNA sequence: TGTGCCAGCTCCGGGACATGGGTCGGTCTCACCGGGGAGCTGTTTTTT.

Worth noting for this clone: A far larger clone is off by one base, so a read error is likely. This CDR3 is also generated by other DNA sequences in the sample. The rearrangement uses TRBV11-2 and TRBJ1-2; 8 bases match TRBD1. Trimming cost V 5 bases and J 0 bases; bases outside gene matches: 2. The germline V gene encodes CDR1 SGHAT and CDR2 FQNNGV. The CDR3 contains 14 residues. The DNA of the CDR3 is TGTGCCAGCAGCCTGGACAGGGCTAACTATGGCTACACCTTC. Encoded protein: CASSLDRANYGYTF.

V is TRBV2 and J is TRBJ2-3; 11 positions agree with TRBD1. The CDR3 contains 15 residues. CDR1 is SNHLY, CDR2 FYNNEI, per germline. The junction had 7 bases not matched to a gene; V was cut back by 8 bases and J by 3 bases. The CDR3 DNA is TGTGCCAGCTCTAGGGACAGGGGGAGGACAGATACGCAGTATTTT. Residues: CASSRDRGRTDTQYF.

In the case of this clone: A single base is all that separates this from a far larger clone, so a read error is likely. The CDR3 reads CAWRPLAATYERYF. The CDR3 DNA follows: TGTGCCTGGAGACCACTAGCGGCTACCTACGAGCGGTACTTC. The rearrangement links TRBV30 to TRBJ2-7, with TRBD2 identical over 8 bases. Germline assignment: CDR1 GTSNPN and CDR2 SVGIG (reference sequence). The CDR3 is made up of 14 amino acids.

V usage is TRBV20-1 and J usage is TRBJ1-1, with D unclear. V lost 5 bases to trimming and J lost 5 bases, with 6 bases between them. The germline gives CDR1 DFQATT, CDR2 SNEGSKA (reference sequence). This CDR3 contains 10 residues. The CDR3 protein is CSAVKTEAFF. CDR3 coding DNA: TGCAGTGCTGTAAAAACTGAAGCTTTCTTT.

This sequence joins TRBV10-3 and TRBJ2-5; D gene uncertain. The germline V gene encodes CDR1 ENHRY and CDR2 SYGVKD. The CDR3 loop spans 13 amino acids. Trimming took 3 bases from V and 4 from J, leaving 9 bases between them. CDR3 residues: CAISEGRTETQYF. The CDR3 coding sequence is TGTGCCATCAGTGAAGGAAGGACAGAGACCCAGTACTTC.

The V and J genes are TRBV18 and TRBJ1-2; tentatively, D is TRBD1 (5 bases). The germline gives CDR1 KGHSH, CDR2 LQKENI. V was cut by 1 base and J by 1 base, with 10 bases left in between. The CDR3 sequence is 15 residues long. The CDR3, as DNA: TGTGCCAGCTCACCACGAAGGGACCATAACTATGGCTACACCTTC. Encoded protein: CASSPRRDHNYGYTF.

This chain uses TRBV28 with TRBJ2-7; D not resolved. V lost 8 bases to trimming and J lost 0 bases, with 5 bases between them. This CDR3 region has 11 residues. Per the germline V gene, CDR1 is MDHEN and CDR2 is SYDVKM. CDR3 region: CASYSSYEQYF. As DNA, the CDR3 is TGTGCCAGCTATAGCTCCTACGAGCAGTACTTC.

This clone was counted only a few times. The J gene is TRBJ2-7, the V gene TRBV7-9; D gene unclear. Trimming stripped 5 bases from V and 1 base from J, with 15 bases between. Germline loops: CDR1 SEHNR, CDR2 FQNEAQ (reference sequence). The CDR3 totals 15 residues. The CDR3 bases are TGTGCCAGCAGCCAAGAAGGAGATGTATCCTACGAGCAGTACTTC. It yields the protein CASSQEGDVSYEQYF.

The genes are TRBV29-1 and TRBJ1-1; TRBD1 matches at 8 bases. J was trimmed by 5 bases and V by 3 bases; bases with no gene match: 8. Germline CDR1 is SQVTM and CDR2 is ANQGSEA. CDR3 length equals 14 residues. This chain's CDR3 is CSVDEGQGLTEAFF. CDR3 sequence (DNA): TGCAGCGTTGATGAAGGACAGGGCCTTACTGAAGCTTTCTTT.

This clone was picked up one time. The chain links TRBV28 to TRBJ1-5, with D possibly being TRBD1 (6 bases). The germline V and J ends were trimmed by 7 bases and 2 bases, with 15 bases remaining between them. CDR3 length equals 15 residues. Germline values: CDR1 MDHEN, CDR2 SYDVKM. For the CDR3, the DNA is TGTGCCAGCAATGCCGGGACAATCGGCAATCAGCCCCAGCATTTT. This encodes CASNAGTIGNQPQHF.